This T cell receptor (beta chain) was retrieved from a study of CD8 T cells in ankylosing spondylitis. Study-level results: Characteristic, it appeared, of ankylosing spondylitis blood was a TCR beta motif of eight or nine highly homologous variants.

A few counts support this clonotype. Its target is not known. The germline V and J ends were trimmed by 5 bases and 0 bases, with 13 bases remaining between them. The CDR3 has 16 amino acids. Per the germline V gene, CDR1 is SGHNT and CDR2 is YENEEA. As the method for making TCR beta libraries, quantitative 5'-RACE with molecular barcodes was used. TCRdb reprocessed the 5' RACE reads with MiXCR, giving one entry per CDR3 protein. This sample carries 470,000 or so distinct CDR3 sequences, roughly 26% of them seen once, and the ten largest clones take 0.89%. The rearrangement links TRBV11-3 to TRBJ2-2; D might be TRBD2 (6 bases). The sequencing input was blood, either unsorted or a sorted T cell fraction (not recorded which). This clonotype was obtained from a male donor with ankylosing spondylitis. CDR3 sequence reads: CASSLLADANTGELFF. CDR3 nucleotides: TGTGCCAGCAGCCTACTAGCAGACGCGAACACCGGGGAGCTGTTTTTT.